This T cell receptor (beta chain) was sequenced during a study of cytomegalovirus exposure and HLA in healthy donors. Broader study findings: Through in vitro validation, three CMV-associated chains were shown to be specific for CMV antigens. Rare sequences made up most TCRs, while some public TCRs were found in many donors. The listing of 150 to 200 TCR beta chains classed them as cytomegalovirus-associated. The finding came from a later analysis; first-cohort TCR clusters tended to co-occur in the roughly 120 validation repertoires.

Sequencing was performed with immunoSEQ multiplex PCR; in TCRdb, only in-frame clones are kept and a portion is missing. The data contain some 140,000 clones, 86% of them singletons. The germline V gene has CDR1 KGHSH and CDR2 LQKENI. This CDR3 spans 15 amino acids. Deletions cut 6 bases from V and 0 bases from J, with 11 bases between. Of note for this clone: Its antigen is unidentified.

J is TRBJ2-2 and V is TRBV18; possibly TRBD2 for D (5 bases). The sample taken for sequencing was PBMCs. The origin of this receptor is a man younger than 35 in good health and CMV-seropositive. The CDR3 DNA reads TGTGCCAGCTCTCTTGAGCGGCCGAACACCGGGGAGCTGTTTTTT. Translated, it gives CASSLERPNTGELFF.